The rows below give T cell receptor beta chains drawn from one sample of a study of early T cells in non-severe SARS-CoV-2 infection. MiXCR was run by TCRdb on the 5' RACE reads, yielding one entry per CDR3 protein. The table records 66,000 or so distinct CDR3 sequences, less than 15% of them present only once. The specimen was whole blood. These TCRs come from an adult who was a healthcare worker with PCR-confirmed SARS-CoV-2 infection or an uninfected control (not recorded which). Both conserved end residues are part of each CDR3. The D gene is left open where the match is weak. Rows give clone size only sometimes, using once, few, many, or a class for an expanded clone.

v_gene	d_gene	j_gene	abundance	CDR3aa	CDR3nt
TRBV18	TRBD1	TRBJ1-2	few	CASSLRDRGRSGYTF	TGTGCCAGCTCACTCCGGGACAGGGGGCGGAGTGGCTACACCTTC
TRBV28	NA	TRBJ1-5	many	CASSLIQGSNQPQHF	TGTGCCAGCAGTTTAATACAGGGAAGCAATCAGCCCCAGCATTTT
TRBV6-6	NA	TRBJ2-7	NA	CASSYDRPEQYF	TGTGCCAGCAGTTACGACAGGCCCGAGCAGTACTTC
TRBV11-2	TRBD2	TRBJ2-7	NA	CASSLVAGGPYEQYF	TGTGCCAGCAGCTTAGTGGCGGGAGGACCCTACGAGCAGTACTTC
TRBV29-1	NA	TRBJ1-2	many	CSVDSPSKGYTF	TGCAGCGTTGACAGCCCCTCTAAGGGCTACACCTTC
TRBV28	TRBD2	TRBJ2-7	many	CASSLGSGLAGAIEQYF	TGTGCCAGCAGCCTGGGATCGGGGCTAGCGGGAGCCATCGAGCAGTACTTC
TRBV29-1	NA	TRBJ2-7	few	CSVVPPAGHSYEQYF	TGCAGCGTTGTCCCCCCAGCGGGACATTCCTACGAGCAGTACTTC
TRBV20-1	NA	TRBJ1-5	many	CSAFVKGDGYQPQHF	TGCAGTGCGTTCGTTAAGGGTGATGGGTATCAGCCCCAGCATTTT
TRBV5-8	NA	TRBJ1-2	NA	CASRTRTSYGYTF	TGTGCCAGCAGAACCAGGACATCCTATGGCTACACCTTC
TRBV4-3	NA	TRBJ1-1	few	CASSQESLSTEAFF	TGCGCCAGCAGCCAAGAATCGTTGAGCACTGAAGCTTTCTTT
TRBV11-2	TRBD2	TRBJ2-1	many	CASSSRTSGGDYNEQFF	TGTGCCAGCAGCTCCCGGACTAGCGGGGGGGATTACAATGAGCAGTTCTTC
TRBV10-2	NA	TRBJ2-3	NA	CASTRAGPDTQYF	TGCGCCAGCACGAGGGCGGGACCGGATACGCAGTATTTT
TRBV3-1	NA	TRBJ1-2	NA	CASSAPGWGLAGYTF	TGTGCCAGCAGCGCCCCAGGGTGGGGGCTGGCTGGCTACACCTTC
TRBV7-2	TRBD1	TRBJ2-1	NA	CASTRDRQYNEQFF	TGTGCCAGCACCCGGGACAGACAATACAATGAGCAGTTCTTC
TRBV20-1	NA	TRBJ2-1	NA	CSATGGLNEQFF	TGCAGTGCCACCGGGGGTTTAAATGAGCAGTTCTTC
TRBV12-3/TRBV12-4	TRBD2	TRBJ2-7	once	CASRGLAGVGEQYF	TGTGCCAGCAGGGGACTAGCGGGAGTGGGGGAGCAGTACTTC
TRBV29-1	NA	TRBJ1-6	many	CSARTADNSPLHF	TGCAGCGCTAGGACAGCAGATAATTCACCCCTCCACTTT
TRBV19	NA	TRBJ2-2	NA	CASNIPANTGELFF	TGTGCCAGTAACATCCCCGCGAACACCGGGGAGCTGTTTTTT
TRBV20-1	NA	TRBJ2-3	few	CSAGDPARGTDTQYF	TGCAGTGCCGGGGACCCCGCGAGGGGCACAGATACGCAGTATTTT
TRBV28	TRBD2	TRBJ2-5	NA	CASRDPTSNSETQYF	TGTGCCAGCCGCGACCCGACTAGCAACTCGGAGACCCAGTACTTC
TRBV29-1	TRBD1	TRBJ1-1	NA	CSVGTGGAYTEAFF	TGCAGCGTAGGGACAGGGGGCGCATACACTGAAGCTTTCTTT
TRBV28	NA	TRBJ1-1	NA	CASIRDWEAFF	TGTGCCAGCATCCGAGATTGGGAAGCTTTCTTT
TRBV7-2	NA	TRBJ2-3	few	CASSPPLPGVWIDTQYF	TGTGCCAGCAGCCCCCCGTTACCGGGGGTTTGGATAGATACGCAGTATTTT
TRBV6-1	NA	TRBJ2-3	NA	CASNWGTDTQYF	TGTGCCAGCAATTGGGGCACAGATACGCAGTATTTT
TRBV10-3	NA	TRBJ2-7	few	CAIGGQDFVSYEQYF	TGTGCCATCGGTGGTCAGGACTTCGTATCCTACGAGCAGTACTTC
TRBV12-5	NA	TRBJ2-1	NA	CASARQAYNEQFF	TGTGCTAGTGCGAGACAGGCCTACAATGAGCAGTTCTTC
TRBV30	TRBD1	TRBJ1-4	NA	CAGGTGINEKLFF	TGTGCCGGGGGGACAGGAATTAATGAAAAACTGTTTTTT
TRBV27	NA	TRBJ1-1	NA	CASSSYLNTEAFF	TGTGCCAGCAGTTCCTACCTTAACACTGAAGCTTTCTTT
TRBV11-2	NA	TRBJ2-1	few	CASSFLVQVGNEQFF	TGTGCCAGCAGCTTCCTCGTCCAAGTAGGCAATGAGCAGTTCTTC
TRBV6-5	NA	TRBJ2-1	many	CASSYRILGGLNNEQFF	TGTGCCAGCAGTTACCGGATCCTGGGAGGCTTGAACAATGAGCAGTTCTTC
TRBV5-1	TRBD1	TRBJ2-6	few	CASRTGSGANVLTF	TGCGCCAGCAGGACAGGGTCTGGGGCCAACGTCCTGACTTTC
TRBV28	TRBD1	TRBJ2-1	NA	CASRTTGGRRGEQFF	TGTGCCAGCAGGACGACAGGGGGGCGGAGAGGTGAGCAGTTCTTC